Below, 8 T cell receptor beta chains from the same sample are listed, as sequenced in a study of OX40 agonist ivuxolimab in advanced cancers. The method was immunoSEQ multiplex PCR; TCRdb's version includes in-frame clones alone and lacks a portion of them. The repertoire holds roughly 90,000 clones, with more than 80% as singletons. Specimen: CD4+ or CD8+ T cells sorted from blood, collected in a trial of the OX40 agonist ivuxolimab. The source of these receptors is an adult with an advanced solid tumor such as melanoma, head and neck, liver or kidney cancer.

This rearrangement joins TRBV13 to TRBJ2-7; D is uncertain. Between the trimmed V and J ends, which lost 1 base and 1 base, there was a span of 8 bases. The CDR3 is made up of 14 amino acids. Germline-derived CDR1 and CDR2 are PRHDT and FYEKMQ (reference sequence). Here the CDR3 DNA reads TGTGCCAGCAGCTTAGCTGGGTCGTCCTACGAGCAGTACTTC. It is translated as CASSLAGSSYEQYF.

This chain connects TRBV5-1 to TRBJ2-1, with TRBD2 identical over 7 bases. CDR3 size: 15 residues. Germline assignment: CDR1 SGHRS and CDR2 YFSETQ. J lost 0 bases, V lost 0 bases, and 0 bases had no gene match. The CDR3 coding sequence is TGCGCCAGCAGCTTGGGCGGGAGCTCCTACAATGAGCAGTTCTTC. Translation gives CASSLGGSSYNEQFF.

This clone is a singleton in its sample. DNA of the CDR3: TGTGCCAGCAGCTTAGAGTACGAGCAGTACTTC. Translation: CASSLEYEQYF. The chain uses TRBV11-2 and TRBJ2-7; D is ambiguous. In germline, CDR1 is SGHAT, CDR2 FQNNGV. The CDR3 spans 11 residues. Trimming took off 0 bases at V and 4 bases at J, with 1 base between the two ends.

The chain couples TRBV18 to TRBJ1-2, with D perhaps TRBD1 (5 bases). Germline loops: CDR1 KGHSH, CDR2 LQKENI. CDR3 length equals 13 residues. The germline V and J ends were trimmed by 1 base and 2 bases, with 5 bases remaining between them. The CDR3: CASSPRGNYGYTF. The DNA for the CDR3 is TGTGCCAGCTCACCACGGGGGAACTATGGCTACACCTTC.

The V gene is TRBV10-2, the J gene TRBJ2-2; tentative D call: TRBD1 (6 bases). CDR3 size: 15 residues. Looked up from germline, CDR1 is WSHSY and CDR2 is SAAADI. The V and J ends lost 2 bases and 2 bases respectively, with 9 bases between them. The CDR3 coding sequence is TGCGCCAGCAGTGAGGTCAGGGGAAACACCGGGGAGCTGTTTTTT. It specifies CASSEVRGNTGELFF.

Worth noting for this clone: One end of the junction fails to match germline, which may point to a read error. The chain has TRBV7-7 and TRBJ2-1; the D gene is possibly TRBD2 (5 bases). Germline V gene sequence: CDR1 SSHAT, CDR2 FNYEAQ (reference sequence). The CDR3 contains 15 residues. This CDR3 is CASSLAHEPSDEQFF. As DNA, the CDR3 is TGTGCTAGCAGCTTAGCGCATGAGCCGAGCGATGAGCAGTTCTTC.

The chain has TRBV5-4 and TRBJ2-2, with D tentatively TRBD2 (6 bases). The CDR3 totals 13 residues. V lost 7 bases to trimming and J lost 0 bases, with 7 bases between them. Germline loops: CDR1 SGHNT, CDR2 YYREEE (reference sequence). The CDR3 nucleotides read TGTGCCAGCTGGGACTCGAACACCGGGGAGCTGTTTTTT. Amino acid sequence: CASWDSNTGELFF.

The CDR3, as DNA: TGCGCCAGCAGCTTGGGATTGGGGGGGCTCGGTGAAAAACTGTTTTTT. This gives the protein CASSLGLGGLGEKLFF. The V and J genes are TRBV5-1 and TRBJ1-4, with TRBD1 as a possible D gene (6 bases). Per germline, CDR1 SGHRS and CDR2 YFSETQ. This CDR3 has 16 amino acids. The V and J ends lost 0 bases and 7 bases respectively, with 16 bases between them.